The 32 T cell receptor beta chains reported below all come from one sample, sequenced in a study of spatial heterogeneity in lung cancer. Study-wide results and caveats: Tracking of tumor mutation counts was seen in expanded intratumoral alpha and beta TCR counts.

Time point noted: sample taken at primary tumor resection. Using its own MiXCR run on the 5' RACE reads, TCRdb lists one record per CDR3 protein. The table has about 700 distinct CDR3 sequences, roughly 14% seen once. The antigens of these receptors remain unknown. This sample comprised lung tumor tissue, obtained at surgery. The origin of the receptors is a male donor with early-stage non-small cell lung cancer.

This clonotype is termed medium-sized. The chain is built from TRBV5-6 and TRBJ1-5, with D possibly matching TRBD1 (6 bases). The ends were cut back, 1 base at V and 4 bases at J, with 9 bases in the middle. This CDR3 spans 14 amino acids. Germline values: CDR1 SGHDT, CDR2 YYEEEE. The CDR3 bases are TGTGCCAGCAGCTTGACAGGGTGGAATCAGCCCCAGCATTTT. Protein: CASSLTGWNQPQHF.

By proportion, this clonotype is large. CDR3 loop: CASSNRNTGELFF. The CDR3, as DNA: TGTGCCAGCAGCAACAGGAACACCGGGGAGCTGTTTTTT. The chain combines TRBV12-3 or TRBV12-4 with TRBJ2-2; D remains ambiguous. The CDR3 has 13 amino acids. Trimming stripped 6 bases from V and 1 base from J, with 6 bases between.

The CDR3 coding sequence is TGCAGCGTTGAGGGGCTAGCGGGAGCGTCGAGGTACAATGAGCAGTTCTTC. The encoded protein is CSVEGLAGASRYNEQFF. The V gene is TRBV29-1, the J gene TRBJ2-1, with TRBD2 matching 10 bases. The CDR3 runs to 17 residues. Germline V gene data show CDR1 as SQVTM and CDR2 as ANQGSEA. Germline trimming cut 3 bases from V and 4 bases from J; bases unmatched to any gene: 12.

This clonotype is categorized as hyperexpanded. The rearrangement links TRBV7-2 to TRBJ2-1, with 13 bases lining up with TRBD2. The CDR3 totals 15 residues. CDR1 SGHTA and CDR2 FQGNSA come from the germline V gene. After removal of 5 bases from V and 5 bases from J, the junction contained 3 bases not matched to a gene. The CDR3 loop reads CASSKGLAGNNEQFF. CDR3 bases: TGTGCCAGCAGCAAGGGACTAGCGGGGAACAATGAGCAGTTCTTC.

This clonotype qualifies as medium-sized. The CDR3 bases are TGCAGTCAGCGGCCTTTGGAGTACAATGAGCAGTTCTTC. This encodes CSQRPLEYNEQFF. The chain couples TRBV29-1 to TRBJ2-1, with a possible D match to TRBD2 (5 bases). Germline CDR1 is SQVTM and CDR2 is ANQGSEA. The CDR3 extends over 13 amino acids.

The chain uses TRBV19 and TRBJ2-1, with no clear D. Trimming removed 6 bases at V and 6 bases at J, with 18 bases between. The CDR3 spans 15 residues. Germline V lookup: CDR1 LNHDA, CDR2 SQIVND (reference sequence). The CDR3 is CASRRLHQVGNEQFF. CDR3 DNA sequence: TGTGCCAGTAGAAGGCTCCACCAGGTGGGCAATGAGCAGTTCTTC.

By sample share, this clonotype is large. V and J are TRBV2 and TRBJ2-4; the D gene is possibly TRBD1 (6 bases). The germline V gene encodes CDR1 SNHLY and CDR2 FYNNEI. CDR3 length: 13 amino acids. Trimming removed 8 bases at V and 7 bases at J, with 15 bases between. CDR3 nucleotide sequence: TGTGCCAGCCAACAGGGTGGGGAGAACATTCAGTACTTC. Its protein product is CASQQGGENIQYF.

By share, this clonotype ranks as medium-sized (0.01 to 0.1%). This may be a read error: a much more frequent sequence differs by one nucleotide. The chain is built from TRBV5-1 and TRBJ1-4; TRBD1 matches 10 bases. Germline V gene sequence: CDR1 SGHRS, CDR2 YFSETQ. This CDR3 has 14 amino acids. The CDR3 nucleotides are TGCGTCAGCAGCCGGACAGGGGGATCTGAAAAACTGTTTTTT. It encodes CVSSRTGGSEKLFF.

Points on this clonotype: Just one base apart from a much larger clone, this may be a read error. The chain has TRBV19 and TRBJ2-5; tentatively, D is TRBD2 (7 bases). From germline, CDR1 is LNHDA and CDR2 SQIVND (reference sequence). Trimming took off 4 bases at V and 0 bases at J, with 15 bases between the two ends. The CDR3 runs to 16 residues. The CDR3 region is CASSRGLREYQETQYF. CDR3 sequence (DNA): TGTGCCAGTAGTAGGGGGCTGCGGGAGTACCAAGAGACCCAGTACTTC.

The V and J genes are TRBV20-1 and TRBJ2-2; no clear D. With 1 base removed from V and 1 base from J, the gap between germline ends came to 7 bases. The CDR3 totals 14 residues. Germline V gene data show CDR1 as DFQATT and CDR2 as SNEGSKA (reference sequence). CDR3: CSARALGNTGELFF. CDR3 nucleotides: TGCAGTGCTAGAGCGTTAGGGAACACCGGGGAGCTGTTTTTT.

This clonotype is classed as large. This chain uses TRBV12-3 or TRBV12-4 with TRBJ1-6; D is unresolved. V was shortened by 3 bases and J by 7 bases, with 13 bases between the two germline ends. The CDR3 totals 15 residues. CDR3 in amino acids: CASSFSGRANSPLHF. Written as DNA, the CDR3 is TGTGCCAGCAGTTTTTCTGGGCGTGCAAATTCACCCCTCCACTTT.

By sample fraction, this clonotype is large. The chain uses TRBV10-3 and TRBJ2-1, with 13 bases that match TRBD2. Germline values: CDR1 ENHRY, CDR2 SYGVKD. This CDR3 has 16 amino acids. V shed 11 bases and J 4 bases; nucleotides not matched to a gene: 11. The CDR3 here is CASELAGGRTYNEQFF. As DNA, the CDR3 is TGTGCCTCTGAACTAGCGGGGGGGAGGACATACAATGAGCAGTTCTTC.

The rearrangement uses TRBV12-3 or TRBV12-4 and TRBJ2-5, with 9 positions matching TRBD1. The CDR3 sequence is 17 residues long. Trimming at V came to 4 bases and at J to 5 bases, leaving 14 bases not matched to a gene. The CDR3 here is CASSSQFWDRVSETQYF. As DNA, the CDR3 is TGTGCCAGCAGTTCCCAATTTTGGGACAGGGTGTCGGAGACCCAGTACTTC.

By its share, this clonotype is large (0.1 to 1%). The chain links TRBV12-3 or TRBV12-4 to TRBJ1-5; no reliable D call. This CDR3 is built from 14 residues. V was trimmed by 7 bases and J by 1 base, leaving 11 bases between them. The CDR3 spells CASTSRRSNQPQHF. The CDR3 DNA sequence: TGTGCCAGCACATCCAGGCGGAGCAATCAGCCCCAGCATTTT.

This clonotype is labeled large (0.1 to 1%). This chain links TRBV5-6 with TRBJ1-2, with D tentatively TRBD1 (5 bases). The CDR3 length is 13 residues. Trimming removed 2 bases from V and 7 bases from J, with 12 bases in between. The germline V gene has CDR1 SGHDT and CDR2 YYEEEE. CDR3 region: CASSFFGAFGYTF. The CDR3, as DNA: TGTGCCAGCAGCTTTTTCGGGGCTTTTGGCTACACCTTC.

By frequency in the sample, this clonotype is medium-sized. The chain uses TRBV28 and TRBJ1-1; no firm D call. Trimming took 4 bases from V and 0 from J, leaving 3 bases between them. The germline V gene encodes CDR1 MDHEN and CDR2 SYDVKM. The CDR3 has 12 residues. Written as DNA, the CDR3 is TGTGCCAGCAGTTCCGTGAACACTGAAGCTTTCTTT. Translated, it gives CASSSVNTEAFF. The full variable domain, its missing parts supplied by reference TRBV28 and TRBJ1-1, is DVKVTQSSRYLVKRTGEKVFLECVQDMDHENMFWYRQDPGLGLRLIYFSYDVKMKEKGDIPEGYSVSREKKERFSLILESASTNQTSMYLCASSSVNTEAFFGQGTRLTVV.

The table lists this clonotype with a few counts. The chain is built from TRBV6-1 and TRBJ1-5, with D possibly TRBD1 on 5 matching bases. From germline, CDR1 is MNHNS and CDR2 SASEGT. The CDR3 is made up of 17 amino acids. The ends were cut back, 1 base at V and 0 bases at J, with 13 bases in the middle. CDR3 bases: TGTGCCAGCAGTGAAGATAGGGGCCTCCTTAGCAATCAGCCCCAGCATTTT. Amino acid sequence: CASSEDRGLLSNQPQHF.

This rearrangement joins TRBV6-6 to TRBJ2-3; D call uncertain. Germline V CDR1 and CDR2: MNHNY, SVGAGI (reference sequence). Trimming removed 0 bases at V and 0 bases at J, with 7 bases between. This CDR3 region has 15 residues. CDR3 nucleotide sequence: TGTGCCAGCAGTTACTCCGCACAGAGCACAGATACGCAGTATTTT. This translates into CASSYSAQSTDTQYF.

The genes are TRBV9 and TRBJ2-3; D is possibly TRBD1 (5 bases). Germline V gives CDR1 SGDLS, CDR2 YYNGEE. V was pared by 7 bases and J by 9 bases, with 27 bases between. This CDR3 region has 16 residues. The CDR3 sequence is CASSSLSPRAEDTQYF. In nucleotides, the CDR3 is TGTGCCAGCTCTTCCTTAAGCCCCAGGGCAGAAGACACGCAGTATTTT.

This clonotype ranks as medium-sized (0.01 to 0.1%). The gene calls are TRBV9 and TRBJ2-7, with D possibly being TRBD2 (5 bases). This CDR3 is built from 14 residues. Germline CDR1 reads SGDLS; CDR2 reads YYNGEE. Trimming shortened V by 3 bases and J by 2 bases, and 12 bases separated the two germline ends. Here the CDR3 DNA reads TGTGCCAGCAGCGGGCCCCGGGGTCCCTACGAGCAGTACTTC. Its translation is CASSGPRGPYEQYF.

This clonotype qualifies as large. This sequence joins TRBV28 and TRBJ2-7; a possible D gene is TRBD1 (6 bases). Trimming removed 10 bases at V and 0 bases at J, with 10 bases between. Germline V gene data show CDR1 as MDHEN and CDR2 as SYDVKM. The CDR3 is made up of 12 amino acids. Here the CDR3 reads CATGQSSYEQYF. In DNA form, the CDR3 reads TGTGCCACCGGACAGAGCTCCTACGAGCAGTACTTC.

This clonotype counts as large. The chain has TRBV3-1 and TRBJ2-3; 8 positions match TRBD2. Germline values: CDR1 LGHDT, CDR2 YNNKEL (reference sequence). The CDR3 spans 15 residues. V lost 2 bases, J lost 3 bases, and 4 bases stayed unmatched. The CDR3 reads CASSQRGLGTDTQYF. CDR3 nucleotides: TGTGCCAGCAGCCAAAGGGGACTAGGGACAGATACGCAGTATTTT.

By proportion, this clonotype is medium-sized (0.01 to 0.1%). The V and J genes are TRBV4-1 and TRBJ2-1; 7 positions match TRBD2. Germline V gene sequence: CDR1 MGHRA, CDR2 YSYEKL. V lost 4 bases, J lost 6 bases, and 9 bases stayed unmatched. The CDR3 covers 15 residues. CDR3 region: CASSRDMGGFNEQFF. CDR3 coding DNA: TGCGCCAGCAGCCGAGATATGGGGGGGTTCAATGAGCAGTTCTTC.

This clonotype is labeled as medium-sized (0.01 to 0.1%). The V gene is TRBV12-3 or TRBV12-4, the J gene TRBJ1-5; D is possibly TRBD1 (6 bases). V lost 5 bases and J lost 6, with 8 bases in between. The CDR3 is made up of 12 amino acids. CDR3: CASSRTAQPQHF. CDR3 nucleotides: TGTGCCAGCAGTCGGACAGCTCAGCCCCAGCATTTT.

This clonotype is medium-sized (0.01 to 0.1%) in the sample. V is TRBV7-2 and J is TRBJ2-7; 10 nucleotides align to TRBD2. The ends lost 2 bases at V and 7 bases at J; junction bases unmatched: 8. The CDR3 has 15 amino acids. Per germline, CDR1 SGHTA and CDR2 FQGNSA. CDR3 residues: CASSLSLAGAGEQYF. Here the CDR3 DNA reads TGTGCCAGCAGCTTATCGCTAGCGGGAGCGGGGGAGCAGTACTTC.

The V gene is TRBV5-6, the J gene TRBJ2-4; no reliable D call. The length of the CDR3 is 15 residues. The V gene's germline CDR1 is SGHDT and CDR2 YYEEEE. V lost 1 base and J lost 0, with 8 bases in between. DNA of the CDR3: TGTGCCAGCAGCTTGCCCAGCCGAGCCAAAAACATTCAGTACTTC. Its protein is CASSLPSRAKNIQYF.

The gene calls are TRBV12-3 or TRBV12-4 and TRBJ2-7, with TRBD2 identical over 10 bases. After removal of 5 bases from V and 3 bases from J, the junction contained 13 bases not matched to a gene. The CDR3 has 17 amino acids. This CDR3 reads CASSPGASGRVSYEQYF. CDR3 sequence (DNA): TGTGCCAGCAGTCCGGGGGCTAGCGGGAGAGTCAGCTACGAGCAGTACTTC.

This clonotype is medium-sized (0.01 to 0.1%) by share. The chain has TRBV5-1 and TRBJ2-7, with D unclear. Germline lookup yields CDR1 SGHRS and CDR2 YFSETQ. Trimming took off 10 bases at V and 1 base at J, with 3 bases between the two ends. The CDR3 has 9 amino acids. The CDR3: CAASYEQYF. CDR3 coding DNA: TGCGCCGCATCCTACGAGCAGTACTTC.

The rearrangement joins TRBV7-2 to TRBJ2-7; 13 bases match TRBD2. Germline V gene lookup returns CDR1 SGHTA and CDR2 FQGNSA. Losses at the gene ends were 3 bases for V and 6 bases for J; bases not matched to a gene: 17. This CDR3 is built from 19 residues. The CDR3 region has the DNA TGTGCCAGCAGCTTTGTTTTACCGGGACTAGCGGGACTCCCGCTCGAGCAGTACTTC. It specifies CASSFVLPGLAGLPLEQYF.

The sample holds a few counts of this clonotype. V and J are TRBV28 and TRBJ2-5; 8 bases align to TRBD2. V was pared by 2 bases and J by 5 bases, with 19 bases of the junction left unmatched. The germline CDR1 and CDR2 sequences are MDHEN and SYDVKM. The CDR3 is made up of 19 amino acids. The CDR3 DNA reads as TGTGCCAGCAGTTTAGTGCCACGCCCCCTAGCGGGTACAATGGAGACCCAGTACTTC. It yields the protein CASSLVPRPLAGTMETQYF.

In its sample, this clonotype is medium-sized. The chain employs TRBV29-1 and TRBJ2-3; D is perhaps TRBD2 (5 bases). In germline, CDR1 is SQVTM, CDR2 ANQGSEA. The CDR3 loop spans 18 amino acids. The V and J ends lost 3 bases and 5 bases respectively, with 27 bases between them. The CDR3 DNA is TGCAGCGTTGATAAACCCTCCTTTGGCGGGCCGGGCCTAGATACGCAGTATTTT. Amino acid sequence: CSVDKPSFGGPGLDTQYF.

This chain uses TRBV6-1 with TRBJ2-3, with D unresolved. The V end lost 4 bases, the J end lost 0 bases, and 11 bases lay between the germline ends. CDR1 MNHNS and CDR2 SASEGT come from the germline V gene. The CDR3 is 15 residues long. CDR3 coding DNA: TGTGCCAGCAGTGGCATTGGGTCTAGCACAGATACGCAGTATTTT. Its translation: CASSGIGSSTDTQYF.